This T cell receptor (beta chain) was identified in a study of T cells in Graves' hyperthyroidism and ophthalmopathy (dated by TCRdb to about 2019). Looking at the study overall: Peripheral blood was collected at initial diagnosis, before any treatment. To identify TCR V-J signatures that set the groups apart, the researchers used a discovery cohort of 100 patients, made up of under 45 with Graves' ophthalmopathy and approximately 57 with stable Graves' hyperthyroidism. Whether ophthalmopathy could be predicted prospectively was tested in an independent validation cohort made up of 18 to 20 hyperthyroidism patients plus 17 patients who later progressed to ophthalmopathy. The 100 or so discovery patients were randomly split 7:3 into training and test sets. Thyroid tissue and blood T-cell repertoires from about six Graves' hyperthyroidism patients were also compared in the study. After sampling, hyperthyroidism patients received methimazole starting at 30 mg daily, and ophthalmopathy patients received high-dose intravenous methylprednisolone. The paper describes TCR Vbeta CDR3 sequencing of fewer than 150 peripheral blood samples, made up of 43 ophthalmopathy patients, around 78 hyperthyroidism patients and 17 progressor patients. Summary of the overall study and its limitations: In validation, the model predicted progression to ophthalmopathy a median of 6.5 months before onset, with 65% to 71% sensitivity and nearly 75% specificity. Ophthalmopathy was separated from stable hyperthyroidism by a 13 V-J signature model, with approximately 90% sensitivity and about 81% specificity obtained in cross-validation and 80%/75% obtained in testing. No statistical method was used to set the sample size in advance, and investigators knew the group allocation. Most expanded thyroid clonotypes (frequency above 0.001) were also detected in blood, suggesting blood repertoires may reflect thyroid immune responses.

The TCR beta CDR3 regions were amplified from RNA transcripts. The TCR CDR3 was subjected to a first round of RT-PCR using the HTBI primer set and the Qiagen OneStep RT-PCR kit. Libraries were constructed in a second round of multiplex PCR, after which size selection and purification were performed. Sequencing of the libraries was done on an Illumina HiSeq2000 using paired-end 100 bp reads. The source study handled its data this way. Raw data were processed with SOAPnuke, discarding reads with adapters, uncalled bases, mean Phred below 15, or no exact constant-primer or identifier match. COPE v1.2.5 was used to merge high-quality paired reads, and clonotypes were defined as unique nucleotide sequences. Clonotypes were aligned to IMGT TRBV, TRBD and TRBJ reference segments using MiTCR v1.1. The analysis included only V-J combinations with a frequency above 0.0001, which together covered 99% to 99.2% of the repertoires. The TCS score was defined as F50 (clonal expansion) divided by E x V (chaos), with BLOSUM62-based TCRdist calculated between CDR3 peptides within each V-J. Welch's t-statistics and random forest reduced around 520 V-J features to 13, which were used in a naive Bayes classifier (R e1071). Using fastp at Q25 and MiXCR, TCRdb reprocessed the public reads and kept productive beta chains. Each CDR3 protein gets just one entry, which takes the most common genes and DNA from the rows behind it. None of the V and J calls come from the authors' own analysis; TCRdb made them. The sample yields 490,000 or so distinct CDR3 sequences; about 20% were counted once. 47% of the sample belongs to the ten largest clones.

Ophthalmopathy patients had moderately to severely active disease, with a Clinical Activity Score of 3 or more, a NOSPECS grade of 4 or more, and a disease duration of less than 3 months. Patients with uncontrolled infections, other autoimmune diseases, pregnancy or lactation were excluded. Diagnoses were based on clinical symptoms, serum thyroxine and TRAb, thyroid ultrasound and orbital computed tomography. Ficoll-Paque density gradient centrifugation was used to isolate PBMCs from approximately 10 ml of fresh peripheral blood. Total RNA was extracted using Trizol reagent, and RNA quality was assessed on an Agilent 2100 Bioanalyzer. According to the germline V gene, CDR1 reads MNHNS and CDR2 reads SASEGT. Including the terminal cysteine and phenylalanine, the CDR3 comprises 15 residues. The sequence is cut down to CDR3 DNA, 45 bases in frame from base 1. Here V drops 6 bases and J drops 2 bases, and the junction holds 9 bases not matched to any gene.

This clonotype has a handful of counts. The target of this receptor is not known. No base qualities exist here, and no much larger clone lies one base off it. The sequenced material came from blood. The V and J genes are TRBV6-1 and TRBJ2-7; 8 middle bases align to TRBD2. The TCR was taken from a man aged 40-49 years with Graves' ophthalmopathy. The CDR3 region reads CASRAGTSLTYEQYF. The bases are TGTGCCAGCAGGGCCGGGACTAGTCTAACCTACGAGCAGTACTTC.